The present T cell receptor (beta chain) was sequenced within a study of blood T cell repertoires in COVID-19 (dated by TCRdb to the early 2020s). At the level of the whole study: Collaborator samples came from the United States, Italy and Spain and covered acute and convalescent phases of COVID-19. The prospective study material was composed of cDNA or gDNA derived from T cells, B-cell-depleted T cells, or PBMCs. The dataset comprised deeply sampled blood TCRbeta repertoires from subjects exposed to, actively infected with, or recovered from COVID-19. A freely available public database, intended as a resource for researchers studying the immune response to SARS-CoV-2, is where the repertoires were released. Samples were obtained from the ongoing ImmuneRACE study (first 160 participants) and from over 1,000 subjects provided by 6 global collaborators. Nearly every sample came with metadata listing a de-identified subject ID, COVID-19 status, age in years and sex. Where available, HLA class I and class II types were taken from metadata supplied by the sample provider and were not determined by assay-based typing. What the study reported, not specific to this receptor: How much clinical and demographic metadata was included differed by source and by participant, and the metadata was provided uncurated.

From V the trimming removes 2 bases and from J it removes 4 bases, while the gene matches leave 4 bases of the junction unaccounted for. Taken from the germline V gene (reference sequence), the CDR1 and CDR2 loops are LGHDT and YNNKEL. Counted from cysteine to phenylalanine, this CDR3 has 15 amino acids. The sequence is cut down to CDR3 DNA, 45 bases in frame from base 1. Concerning this clone itself: Its antigen remains undetermined. No much larger clone exists at a distance of one base, and base qualities are not known.

Another Seattle source contributed samples from volunteer blood donors who had recovered from COVID-19. Whole blood was collected in K2EDTA tubes by collaborating institutions according to the institutions' own protocols. For TCRbeta analysis, collaborators shipped samples in one of three forms: frozen whole blood, isolated PBMCs, or DNA extracted from either of those sample types. TCRbeta CDR3 regions were amplified from genomic DNA using the immunoSEQ Assay, a bias-controlled multiplex PCR. As for how the authors treated the data: Nucleated cell counts per sample were estimated from amplification of reference gene primers within the assay. To quantify the absolute abundance of each unique TCRbeta CDR3 rearrangement, sequence reads were collapsed and filtered. For each sample, productive Simpson clonality was calculated as the square root of Simpson's diversity index across productive rearrangements. TCRdb retrieved this table from immuneACCESS and kept in-frame rearrangements only. Not all clones are present; in checked studies, unresolved V genes account for under half, and no reason is known for the remainder. The DNA gave D and trimming, while V, J and clone size come from that table. The sample records approximately 240,000 clones, roughly 88% of which are singletons. Approximately 2.2% of the sample is held by the ten biggest clonotypes.

The V and J genes are TRBV3-1 (or the pseudogene TRBV3-2) and TRBJ1-3, with 8 bases aligning to TRBD1. This clonotype was sampled from a woman between 35 and 50 years old who had recovered from COVID-19. The sample comprised peripheral blood. The CDR3 region has the sequence CASSQRTGTGNTIYF. The DNA sequence follows: TGTGCCAGCAGCCAAAGGACAGGGACAGGAAACACCATATATTTT.